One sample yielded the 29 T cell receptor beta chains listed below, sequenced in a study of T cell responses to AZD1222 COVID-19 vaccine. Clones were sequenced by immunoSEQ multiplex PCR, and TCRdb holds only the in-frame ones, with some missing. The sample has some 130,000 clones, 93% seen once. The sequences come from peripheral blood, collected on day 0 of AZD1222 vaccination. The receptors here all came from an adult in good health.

CDR3 in amino acids: CASRKFRGGTDTQYF. CDR3 coding DNA: TGTGCCAGCAGGAAATTTCGGGGAGGTACAGATACGCAGTATTTT. The V and J genes are TRBV5-5 and TRBJ2-3, with a possible D match to TRBD2 (6 bases). Trimming took 5 bases from V and 3 from J, leaving 16 bases between them. The CDR3 is 15 residues long. Germline values: CDR1 SGHKS, CDR2 YYEKEE (reference sequence). Supplemented by reference TRBV5-5 and TRBJ2-3, the full variable domain reads DAGVTQSPTHLIKTRGQQVTLRCSPISGHKSVSWYQQVLGQGPQFIFQYYEKEERGRGNFPDRFSARQFPNYSSELNVNALLLGDSALYLCASRKFRGGTDTQYFGPGTRLTVL.

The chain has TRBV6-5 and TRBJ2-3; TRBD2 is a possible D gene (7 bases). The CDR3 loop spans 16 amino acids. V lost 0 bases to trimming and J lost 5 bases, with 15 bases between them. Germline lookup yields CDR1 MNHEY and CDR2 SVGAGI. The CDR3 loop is CASSYSLGGGRDTQYF. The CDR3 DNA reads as TGTGCCAGCAGTTACTCGTTGGGGGGGGGCCGAGATACGCAGTATTTT.

CDR3 sequence reads: CASSPTAYLYGYTF. The CDR3 DNA reads TGTGCCAGCAGCCCAACAGCGTACCTCTATGGCTACACCTTC. The rearrangement uses TRBV7-8 and TRBJ1-2; D is ambiguous. The CDR3 consists of 14 residues. CDR1 and CDR2 (germline): SGHVS, FQNEAQ. Between the trimmed V and J ends, which lost 5 bases and 4 bases, there was a span of 14 bases. The complete variable domain, with remaining parts taken from reference TRBV7-8 and TRBJ1-2, reads GAGVSQSPRYKVAKRGQDVALRCDPISGHVSLFWYQQALGQGPEFLTYFQNEAQLDKSGLPSDRFFAERPEGSVSTLKIQRTQQEDSAVYLCASSPTAYLYGYTFGSGTRLTVV.

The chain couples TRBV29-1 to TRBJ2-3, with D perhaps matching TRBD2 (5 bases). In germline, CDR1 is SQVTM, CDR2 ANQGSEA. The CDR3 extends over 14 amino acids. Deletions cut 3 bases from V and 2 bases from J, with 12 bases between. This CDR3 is CSVDDGVYTDTQYF. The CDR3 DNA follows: TGCAGCGTTGATGACGGGGTTTACACAGATACGCAGTATTTT.

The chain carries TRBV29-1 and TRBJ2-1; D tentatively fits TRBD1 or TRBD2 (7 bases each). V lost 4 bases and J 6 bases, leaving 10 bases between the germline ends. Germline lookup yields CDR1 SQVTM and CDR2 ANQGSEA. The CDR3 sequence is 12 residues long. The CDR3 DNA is TGCAGCGTTGGCAGGGGGGGCAATGAGCAGTTCTTC. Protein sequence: CSVGRGGNEQFF.

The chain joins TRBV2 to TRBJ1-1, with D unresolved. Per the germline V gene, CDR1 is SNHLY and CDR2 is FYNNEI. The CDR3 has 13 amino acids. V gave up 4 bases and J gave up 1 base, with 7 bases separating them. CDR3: CASSVEKNTEAFF. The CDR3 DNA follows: TGTGCCAGCAGTGTCGAGAAGAACACTGAAGCTTTCTTT.

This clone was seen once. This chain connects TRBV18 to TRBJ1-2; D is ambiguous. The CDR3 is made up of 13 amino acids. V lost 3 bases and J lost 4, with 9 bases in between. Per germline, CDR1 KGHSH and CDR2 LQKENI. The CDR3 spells CASSPGSIYGYTF. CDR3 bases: TGTGCCAGCTCACCGGGGAGCATCTATGGCTACACCTTC.

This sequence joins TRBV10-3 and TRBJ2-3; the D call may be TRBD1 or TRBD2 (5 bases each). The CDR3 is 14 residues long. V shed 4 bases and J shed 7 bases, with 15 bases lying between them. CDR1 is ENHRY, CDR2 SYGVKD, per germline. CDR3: CAISGSRDQNTQYF. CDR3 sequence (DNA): TGTGCCATCAGTGGGTCAAGGGACCAAAATACGCAGTATTTT.

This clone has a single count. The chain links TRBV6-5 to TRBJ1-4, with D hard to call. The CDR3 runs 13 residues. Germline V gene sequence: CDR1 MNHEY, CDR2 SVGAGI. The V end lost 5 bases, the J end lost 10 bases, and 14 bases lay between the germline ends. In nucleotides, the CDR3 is TGTGCCAGCAGTCCCGGCCCTCGTTCAAAACTGTTTTTT. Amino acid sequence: CASSPGPRSKLFF.

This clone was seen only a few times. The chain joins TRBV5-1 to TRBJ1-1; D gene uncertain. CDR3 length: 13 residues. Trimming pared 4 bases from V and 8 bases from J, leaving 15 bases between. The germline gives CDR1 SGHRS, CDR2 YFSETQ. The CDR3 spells CASSALPGQEAFF. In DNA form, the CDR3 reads TGCGCCAGCAGCGCCCTTCCCGGGCAAGAAGCTTTCTTT.

The CDR3 region is CASRYNGGSNTEAFF. Written as DNA, the CDR3 is TGTGCCAGCCGATACAACGGCGGATCGAACACTGAAGCTTTCTTT. This chain uses TRBV2 with TRBJ1-1; the D is unclear. Germline CDR1 SNHLY, CDR2 FYNNEI. CDR3 size: 15 residues. V lost 8 bases and J lost 1, with 17 bases in between.

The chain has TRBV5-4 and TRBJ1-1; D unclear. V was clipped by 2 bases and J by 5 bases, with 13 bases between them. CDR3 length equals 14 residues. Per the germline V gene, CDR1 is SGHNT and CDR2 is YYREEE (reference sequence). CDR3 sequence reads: CASSFWTGETEAFF. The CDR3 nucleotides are TGTGCCAGCAGCTTTTGGACCGGGGAGACTGAAGCTTTCTTT.

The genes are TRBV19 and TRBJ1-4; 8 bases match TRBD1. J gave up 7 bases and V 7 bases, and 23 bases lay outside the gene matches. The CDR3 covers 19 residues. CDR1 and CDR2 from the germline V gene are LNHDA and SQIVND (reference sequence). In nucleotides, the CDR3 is TGTGCCAGTACCTCCTCAGGGGGCGCGTTGAAGAGTTACGGTGAAAAACTGTTTTTT. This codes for CASTSSGGALKSYGEKLFF.

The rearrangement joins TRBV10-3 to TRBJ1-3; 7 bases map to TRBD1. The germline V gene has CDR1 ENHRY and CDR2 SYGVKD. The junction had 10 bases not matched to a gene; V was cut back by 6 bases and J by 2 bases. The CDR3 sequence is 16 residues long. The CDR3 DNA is TGTGCCATCAGCAGGCTTGGGACAGCGGCTGGAAACACCATATATTTT. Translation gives CAISRLGTAAGNTIYF.

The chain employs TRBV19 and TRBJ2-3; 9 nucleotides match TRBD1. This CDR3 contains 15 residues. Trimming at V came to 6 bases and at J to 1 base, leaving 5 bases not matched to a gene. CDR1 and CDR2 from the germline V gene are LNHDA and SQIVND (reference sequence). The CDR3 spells CASRDRGPGTDTQYF. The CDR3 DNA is TGTGCCAGTAGGGACAGGGGACCTGGCACAGATACGCAGTATTTT.

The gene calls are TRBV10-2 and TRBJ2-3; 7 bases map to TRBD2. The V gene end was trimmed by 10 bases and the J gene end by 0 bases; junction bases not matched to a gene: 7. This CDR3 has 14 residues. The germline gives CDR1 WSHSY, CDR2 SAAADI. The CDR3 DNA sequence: TGCGCCACTGGGGGGGGAGGGAGCACAGATACGCAGTATTTT. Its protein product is CATGGGGSTDTQYF.

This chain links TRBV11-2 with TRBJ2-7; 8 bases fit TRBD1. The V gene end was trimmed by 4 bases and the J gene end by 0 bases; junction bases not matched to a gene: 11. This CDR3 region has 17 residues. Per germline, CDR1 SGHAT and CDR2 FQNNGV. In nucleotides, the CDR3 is TGTGCCAGCAGCTGGAAACTGGACAGGGACAGCTCCTACGAGCAGTACTTC. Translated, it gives CASSWKLDRDSSYEQYF. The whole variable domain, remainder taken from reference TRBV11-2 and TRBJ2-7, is EAGVAQSPRYKIIEKRQSVAFWCNPISGHATLYWYQQILGQGPKLLIQFQNNGVVDDSQLPKDRFSAERLKGVDSTLKIQPAKLEDSAVYLCASSWKLDRDSSYEQYFGPGTRLTVT.

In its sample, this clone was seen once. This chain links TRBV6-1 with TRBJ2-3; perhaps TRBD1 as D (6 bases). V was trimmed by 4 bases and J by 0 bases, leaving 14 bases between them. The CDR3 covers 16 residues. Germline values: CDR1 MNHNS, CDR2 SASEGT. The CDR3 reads CASSASTGPSTDTQYF. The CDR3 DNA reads TGTGCCAGCAGTGCTTCGACAGGACCTAGCACAGATACGCAGTATTTT.

The CDR3 protein is CSVEPHMNTEAFF. Here the CDR3 DNA reads TGCAGCGTTGAGCCACATATGAACACTGAAGCTTTCTTT. The rearrangement uses TRBV29-1 and TRBJ1-1; D is unclear. Germline lookup yields CDR1 SQVTM and CDR2 ANQGSEA. Deletions cut 3 bases from V and 0 bases from J, with 8 bases between. This CDR3 has 13 residues.

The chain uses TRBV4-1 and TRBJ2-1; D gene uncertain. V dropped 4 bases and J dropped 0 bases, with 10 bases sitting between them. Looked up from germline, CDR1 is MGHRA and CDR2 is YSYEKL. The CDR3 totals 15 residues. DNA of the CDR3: TGCGCCAGCAGCCCCGACCAACGCTCCTACAATGAGCAGTTCTTC. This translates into CASSPDQRSYNEQFF.

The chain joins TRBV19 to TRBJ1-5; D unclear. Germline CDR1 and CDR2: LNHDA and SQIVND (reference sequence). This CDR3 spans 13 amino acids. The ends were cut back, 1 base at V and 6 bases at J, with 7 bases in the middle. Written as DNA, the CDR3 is TGTGCCAGTAGTATAGTTCTCGGTCAGCCCCAGCATTTT. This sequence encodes CASSIVLGQPQHF. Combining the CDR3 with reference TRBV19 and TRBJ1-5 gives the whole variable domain DGGITQSPKYLFRKEGQNVTLSCEQNLNHDAMYWYRQDPGQGLRLIYYSQIVNDFQKGDIAEGYSVSREKKESFPLTVTSAQKNPTAFYLCASSIVLGQPQHFGDGTRLSIL.

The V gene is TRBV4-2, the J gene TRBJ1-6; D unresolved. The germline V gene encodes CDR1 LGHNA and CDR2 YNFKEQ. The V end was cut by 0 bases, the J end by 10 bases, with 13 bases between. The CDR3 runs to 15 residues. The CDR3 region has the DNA TGTGCCAGCAGCCAAGATGGCGGGGTTGGATCACCCCTCCACTTT. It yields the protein CASSQDGGVGSPLHF.

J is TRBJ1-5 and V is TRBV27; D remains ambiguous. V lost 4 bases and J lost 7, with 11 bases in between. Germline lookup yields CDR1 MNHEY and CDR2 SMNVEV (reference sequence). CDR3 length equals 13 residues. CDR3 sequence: CASSSIPSQPQHF. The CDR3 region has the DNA TGTGCCAGCAGTTCGATTCCTAGCCAGCCCCAGCATTTT.

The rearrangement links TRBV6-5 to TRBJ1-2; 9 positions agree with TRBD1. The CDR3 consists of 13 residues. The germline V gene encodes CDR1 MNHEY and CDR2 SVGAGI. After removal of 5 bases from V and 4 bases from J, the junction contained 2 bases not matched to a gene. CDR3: CASSKDRGYGYTF. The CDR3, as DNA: TGTGCCAGCAGTAAGGACAGGGGCTATGGCTACACCTTC.

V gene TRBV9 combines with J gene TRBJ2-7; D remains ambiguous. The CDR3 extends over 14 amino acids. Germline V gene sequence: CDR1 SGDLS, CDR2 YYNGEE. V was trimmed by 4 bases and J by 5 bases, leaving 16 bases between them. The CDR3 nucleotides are TGTGCCAGCAGCCCCCAGGTAGGGCTGGACGAGCAGTACTTC. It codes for CASSPQVGLDEQYF.

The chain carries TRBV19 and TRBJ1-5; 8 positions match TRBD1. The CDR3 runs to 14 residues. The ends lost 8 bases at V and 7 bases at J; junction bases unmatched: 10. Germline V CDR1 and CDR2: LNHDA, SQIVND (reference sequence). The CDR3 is CASRYQGAGQPQHF. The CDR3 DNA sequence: TGTGCCAGTCGCTATCAGGGGGCCGGACAGCCCCAGCATTTT.

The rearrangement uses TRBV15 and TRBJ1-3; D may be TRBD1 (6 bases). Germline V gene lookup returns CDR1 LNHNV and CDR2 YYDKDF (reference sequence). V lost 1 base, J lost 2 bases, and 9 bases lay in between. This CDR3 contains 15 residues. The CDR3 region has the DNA TGTGCCACCAGCAGAGGGAGGACAGCTGGAAACACCATATATTTT. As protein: CATSRGRTAGNTIYF.

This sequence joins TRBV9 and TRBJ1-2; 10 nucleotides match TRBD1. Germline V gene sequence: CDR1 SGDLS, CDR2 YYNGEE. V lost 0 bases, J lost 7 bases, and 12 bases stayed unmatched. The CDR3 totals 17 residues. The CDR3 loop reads CASSVVERGDRGCGYTF. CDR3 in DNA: TGTGCCAGCAGCGTAGTTGAAAGGGGGGACAGGGGATGTGGCTACACCTTC.

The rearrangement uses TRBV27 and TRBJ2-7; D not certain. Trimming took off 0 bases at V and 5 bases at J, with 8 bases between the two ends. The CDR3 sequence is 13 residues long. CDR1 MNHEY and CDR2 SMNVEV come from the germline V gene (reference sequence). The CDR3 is CASSLSSANEQYF. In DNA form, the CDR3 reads TGTGCCAGCAGTTTATCATCTGCGAACGAGCAGTACTTC.